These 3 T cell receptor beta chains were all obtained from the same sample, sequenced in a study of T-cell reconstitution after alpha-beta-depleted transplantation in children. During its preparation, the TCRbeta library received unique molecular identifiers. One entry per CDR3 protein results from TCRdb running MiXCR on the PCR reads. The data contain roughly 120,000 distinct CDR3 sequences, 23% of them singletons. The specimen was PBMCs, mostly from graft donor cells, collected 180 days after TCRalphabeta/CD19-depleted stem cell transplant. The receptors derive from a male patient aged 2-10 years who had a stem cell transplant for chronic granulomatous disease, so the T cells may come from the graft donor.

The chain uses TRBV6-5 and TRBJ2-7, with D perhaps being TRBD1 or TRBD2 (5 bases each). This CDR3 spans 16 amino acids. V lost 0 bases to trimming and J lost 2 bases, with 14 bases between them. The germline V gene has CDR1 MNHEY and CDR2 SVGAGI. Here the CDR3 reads CASSYSRFGAPYEQYF. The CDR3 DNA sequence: TGTGCCAGCAGTTACTCGAGATTCGGGGCCCCCTACGAGCAGTACTTC.

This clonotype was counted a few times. The CDR3 coding sequence is TGTGCCAGCAGGGAACAGGGGGCGAACTATGGCTACACCTTC. Translated: CASREQGANYGYTF. This sequence joins TRBV28 and TRBJ1-2, with TRBD1 matching over 9 bases. Looked up from germline, CDR1 is MDHEN and CDR2 is SYDVKM. CDR3 length: 14 residues. Trimming at V came to 6 bases and at J to 2 bases, leaving 4 bases not matched to a gene.

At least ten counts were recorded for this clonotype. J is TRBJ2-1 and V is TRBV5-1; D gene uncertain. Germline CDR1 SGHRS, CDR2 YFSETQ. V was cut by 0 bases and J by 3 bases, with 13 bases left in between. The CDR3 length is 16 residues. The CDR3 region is CASSLDPSTLYNEQFF. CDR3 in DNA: TGCGCCAGCAGCTTGGATCCCAGTACCCTCTACAATGAGCAGTTCTTC.